The 2 T cell receptor beta chains in this list originate from one sample, sequenced in a study of T cell repertoires in cytomegalovirus infection. No antigen is known for these receptors. MiXCR was run by TCRdb on the reads, yielding one entry per CDR3 protein. The repertoire includes some 920,000 distinct CDR3 sequences, under 40% of them detected once, and around 15% sits in the top ten. Source: cultured CD8+ T cells from PBMCs, taken from culture after CMV antigen stimulation. These receptor sequences come from a human donor in good health (CMV status not recorded). Some clones in this sample may be carry-over from other donors' samples.

The chain links TRBV7-6 to TRBJ2-3; the match to TRBD2 covers 13 bases. The CDR3 has 19 residues. V trimming: 3 bases; J trimming: 0 bases; junction bases outside the gene matches: 9. The germline gives CDR1 SGHVS, CDR2 FNYEAQ. DNA for the CDR3: TGTGCCAGCAGCTTTTCCGGGACTAGCGGGACTCCTAGCACAGATACGCAGTATTTT. The encoded protein is CASSFSGTSGTPSTDTQYF.

This clonotype was observed a few times. A much larger clone lies one base from this, so it may be a read error. The chain uses TRBV5-5 and TRBJ2-1; D not certain. CDR3 size: 15 residues. The V end was cut by 4 bases, the J end by 0 bases, with 11 bases between. CDR1 is SGHKS, CDR2 YYEKEE, per germline (reference sequence). The CDR3, as DNA: TGTGCCAGCAGCATTGCCCCGAGCTCCTACAATGAGCAGTTCTTC. Translating gives CASSIAPSSYNEQFF.